This entry lists 20 T cell receptor beta chains sequenced from one sample in a study of blood T cell repertoires in COVID-19 (dated by TCRdb to the early 2020s). Receptor amplification or capture employed the immunoSEQ multiplex PCR assay. The source is immuneACCESS, and TCRdb retained only in-frame sequences with V and J called. Part of the clones is not carried over; for the studies checked, unresolved V genes explain less than half of this, and the remainder is unexplained. This sample gives roughly 230,000 clones in total; approximately 81% of them show up just once. Jointly, the top ten make up 8% to 11% of the sample. Sequences were obtained from peripheral blood. These receptor sequences come from an elderly woman with COVID-19, enrolled during active disease.

This chain uses TRBV10-2 with TRBJ1-2, with TRBD1 as a possible D gene (6 bases). The V end lost 4 bases, the J end lost 4 bases, and 13 bases lay between the germline ends. CDR1 and CDR2 (germline): WSHSY, SAAADI. This CDR3 comprises 14 residues. In nucleotides, the CDR3 is TGCGCCAGCAGTGTCCCAGGGGCGGTCTATGGCTACACCTTC. It specifies CASSVPGAVYGYTF.

The chain combines TRBV2 with TRBJ1-5; 9 bases line up with TRBD1. Germline assignment: CDR1 SNHLY and CDR2 FYNNEI. Trimming removed 8 bases from V and 7 bases from J; junction bases left unmatched: 6. This CDR3 contains 13 residues. Here the CDR3 DNA reads TGTGCCAGCGAGGGGACAGGGAGACAGCCCCAGCATTTT. Protein product: CASEGTGRQPQHF.

A few counts support this clone. This chain's CDR3 is CSARGQGTNTEAFF. CDR3 nucleotides: TGCAGCGCCCGTGGCCAGGGGACGAACACTGAAGCTTTCTTT. This chain uses TRBV29-1 with TRBJ1-1, with D possibly matching TRBD1 (6 bases). Germline values: CDR1 SQVTM, CDR2 ANQGSEA. CDR3 length: 14 amino acids. V gave up 7 bases and J gave up 1 base, with 16 bases separating them.

The rearrangement joins TRBV1 to TRBJ2-5; TRBD2, the D gene given by the table, was not confirmed from the DNA. TRBV1 is a listed pseudogene. This CDR3 is built from 16 residues. CDR3 in amino acids: CTSSQDLQRGEETQYF. CDR3 nucleotide sequence: TGCACCAGCAGCCAAGATCTGCAGCGGGGGGAAGAGACCCAGTACTTC.

V and J are TRBV28 and TRBJ2-1, with 16 bases fitting TRBD2. CDR3 length: 19 residues. Germline trimming cut 7 bases from V and 0 bases from J; bases unmatched to any gene: 9. The germline V gene has CDR1 MDHEN and CDR2 SYDVKM. CDR3 residues: CASNTGTSGGASSYNEQFF. The CDR3 DNA reads TGTGCCAGCAACACCGGGACTAGCGGGGGGGCCAGCTCCTACAATGAGCAGTTCTTC.

The rearrangement uses TRBV19 and TRBJ2-7; maybe TRBD2 (6 bases). Trimming shortened V by 6 bases and J by 3 bases, and 12 bases separated the two germline ends. The CDR3 is 13 amino acids. Looked up from germline, CDR1 is LNHDA and CDR2 is SQIVND (reference sequence). The CDR3 reads CASSLAPDYEQYF. CDR3 in DNA: TGTGCCAGTAGCCTAGCGCCGGACTACGAGCAGTACTTC.

The chain carries TRBV5-1 and TRBJ2-5; D is possibly TRBD1 (5 bases). The CDR3 length is 13 residues. Per germline, CDR1 SGHRS and CDR2 YFSETQ. The V and J ends lost 0 bases and 6 bases respectively, with 9 bases between them. The CDR3 sequence is CASSLGSGQTQYF. DNA for the CDR3: TGCGCCAGCAGCTTGGGGTCAGGGCAGACCCAGTACTTC.

Details on this clone: At the DNA level, this CDR3 is encoded by other sequences in the same sample as well. The CDR3 DNA sequence: TGTGCCAGCAGTTTCTCCGGACAGATCAATCAGCCCCAGCATTTT. The encoded protein is CASSFSGQINQPQHF. V is TRBV28 and J is TRBJ1-5; TRBD1 is a possible D gene (6 bases). Germline lookup yields CDR1 MDHEN and CDR2 SYDVKM. Trimming stripped 3 bases from V and 3 bases from J, with 12 bases between. This CDR3 region has 15 residues.

The chain joins TRBV5-1 to TRBJ1-4; possible D gene TRBD1, 5 bases. V lost 4 bases and J 7 bases, leaving 14 bases between the germline ends. The CDR3 runs to 14 residues. Germline V lookup: CDR1 SGHRS, CDR2 YFSETQ. CDR3 sequence: CASSQGQGSEKLFF. CDR3 nucleotides: TGCGCCAGCAGCCAAGGACAAGGAAGTGAAAAACTGTTTTTT.

This chain connects TRBV19 to TRBJ1-6; perhaps TRBD1 as D (5 bases). V gave up 7 bases and J gave up 7 bases, with 14 bases separating them. Germline V gene data show CDR1 as LNHDA and CDR2 as SQIVND (reference sequence). This CDR3 is built from 14 residues. Written as DNA, the CDR3 is TGTGCCAGTAAGGTGGATAAGGGGAATTCACCCCTCCACTTT. Its translation: CASKVDKGNSPLHF.

This sequence joins TRBV4-1 and TRBJ1-3; 8 positions match TRBD1. The CDR3 length is 18 residues. V gave up 4 bases and J gave up 3 bases; unmatched junction bases: 14. Per the germline V gene, CDR1 is MGHRA and CDR2 is YSYEKL. The CDR3 nucleotides are TGCGCCAGCAGCCGATTCCCTGGGACAGGTCTAGGTGGAAACACCATATATTTT. This translates into CASSRFPGTGLGGNTIYF.

The CDR3, as DNA: TGTGCCAGCAGCTTCGGGACAGTAACTTCAAGCAATCAGCCCCAGCATTTT. Amino acids: CASSFGTVTSSNQPQHF. The chain is built from TRBV3-1 (or the pseudogene TRBV3-2) and TRBJ1-5; the match to TRBD1 covers 7 bases. Germline trimming cut 5 bases from V and 1 base from J; bases unmatched to any gene: 11. The CDR3 covers 17 residues. CDR1 and CDR2 from the germline V gene are LGHDT and YNNKEL (reference sequence).

The CDR3: CASSTGGGYEQYF. The CDR3 nucleotides are TGTGCCAGCAGTACGGGGGGGGGTTACGAGCAGTACTTC. The rearrangement uses TRBV12-3 or TRBV12-4 and TRBJ2-7; 8 bases align to TRBD2. With 5 bases clipped from V and 4 bases from J, the junction kept 4 bases outside the gene matches. This CDR3 has 13 residues.

The genes are TRBV6-6 and TRBJ1-1, with D perhaps TRBD1 (6 bases). CDR1 is MNHNY and CDR2 is SVGAGI in the germline V gene (reference sequence). The CDR3 is 16 amino acids. Trimming shortened V by 2 bases and J by 3 bases, and 16 bases separated the two germline ends. CDR3 amino acids: CASSYPRWGQYTEAFF. The CDR3 DNA sequence: TGTGCCAGCAGTTACCCCCGTTGGGGGCAGTACACTGAAGCTTTCTTT.

This chain links TRBV2 with TRBJ2-7, with a possible D match to TRBD1 (5 bases). CDR3 size: 14 residues. Germline values: CDR1 SNHLY, CDR2 FYNNEI. The V and J ends lost 9 bases and 6 bases respectively, with 21 bases between them. CDR3 DNA sequence: TGTGCCAGACATGCTAGGACAAGCCAGGGCGAGCAGTACTTC. This translates into CARHARTSQGEQYF.

The chain has TRBV19 and TRBJ2-3, with 10 bases aligning to TRBD1. J lost 4 bases, V lost 10 bases, and 8 bases had no gene match. Per germline, CDR1 LNHDA and CDR2 SQIVND (reference sequence). This CDR3 has 14 residues. CDR3: CATRDRGASDTQYF. In DNA, the CDR3 is TGTGCCACCCGGGACAGGGGCGCCTCAGATACGCAGTATTTT.

A note on this clone: Within the sample, other DNA sequences also encode this same CDR3. The rearrangement joins TRBV5-1 to TRBJ1-4, with D hard to call. The V and J ends lost 0 bases and 6 bases respectively, with 6 bases between them. The CDR3 is made up of 13 amino acids. Germline-derived CDR1 and CDR2 are SGHRS and YFSETQ. CDR3 nucleotides: TGCGCCAGCAGCTTGGGGGGAGATGAAAAACTGTTTTTT. This gives the protein CASSLGGDEKLFF.

This chain connects TRBV18 to TRBJ2-7; D is unclear. V lost 4 bases, J lost 7 bases, and 14 bases lay in between. The CDR3 has 13 residues. CDR1 and CDR2 from the germline V gene are KGHSH and LQKENI. CDR3 nucleotide sequence: TGTGCCAGCTCACGCGCAAGCACTTGGGAGCAGTACTTC. Encoded protein: CASSRASTWEQYF.

V usage is TRBV4-3 and J usage is TRBJ2-5, with a weak D call TRBD2 (5 bases). V was shortened by 1 base and J by 2 bases, with 11 bases between the two germline ends. The CDR3 length is 15 residues. In germline, CDR1 is LGHNA, CDR2 YSLEER. The CDR3, as DNA: TGCGCCAGCAGCCAAGCCTCCGGGATACAAGAGACCCAGTACTTC. Its protein product is CASSQASGIQETQYF.

To note about this clone: An end of the junction differs from the germline gene, which may be a read error. The CDR3 spells CASSPNGKASGGRDF. The CDR3 nucleotides read TGTGCCAGCAGTCCTAATGGGAAGGCTAGCGGGGGGCGGGACTTC. V is TRBV6-5 and J is TRBJ2-5, with 11 positions matching TRBD2. Germline loops: CDR1 MNHEY, CDR2 SVGAGI. The CDR3 length is 15 residues.